Listed here are 14 T cell receptor beta chains from one sample, sequenced in a study of shared clonotypes between healthy human individuals. CD45RO-negative CD8 cells positively selected for CCR7 made up the naive population, which excluded terminally differentiated effector memory CD45RA+ cells. Assay: immunoSEQ multiplex PCR; the TCRdb copy retains only in-frame clones and omits some. The top ten clones hold approximately 1.7% of a sample with around 2,000,000 clones, around 93% of them seen once. Material: naive CD8+ T cells from PBMCs. All receptors come from a man in his late teens or twenties in good health. Some clones in this sample may be carry-over from other donors' samples.

Concerning this clone itself: This CDR3 is also generated by other DNA sequences in the sample. The rearrangement joins TRBV6-5 to TRBJ2-7; the D gene could be TRBD1 or TRBD2 (5 bases each). CDR3 length: 13 residues. Between the trimmed V and J ends, which lost 2 bases and 4 bases, there was a span of 9 bases. Germline loops: CDR1 MNHEY, CDR2 SVGAGI. CDR3 protein: CASSYLEGYEQYF. The CDR3, as DNA: TGTGCCAGCAGTTACCTTGAGGGGTACGAGCAGTACTTC.

The chain has TRBV7-3 and TRBJ2-3; 7 bases map to TRBD2. The CDR3 extends over 15 amino acids. Germline CDR1 reads SGHTA; CDR2 reads FQGTGA. With 3 bases clipped from V and 5 bases from J, the junction kept 8 bases outside the gene matches. Here the CDR3 reads CASSFGGSGRDTQYF. CDR3 coding DNA: TGTGCCAGCAGCTTCGGCGGGAGTGGGAGAGATACGCAGTATTTT.

This clone was seen just once. J is TRBJ1-2 and V is TRBV7-9; no definite D call. Germline CDR1 is SEHNR and CDR2 is FQNEAQ (reference sequence). The CDR3 covers 15 residues. V was trimmed by 5 bases and J by 1 base, leaving 14 bases between them. The CDR3 sequence: CASSHPLNNNYGYTF. CDR3 in DNA: TGTGCCAGCAGCCATCCCTTGAATAATAACTATGGCTACACCTTC.

The rearrangement links TRBV4-1 to TRBJ2-7; TRBD2 agrees at 7 bases. The CDR3 runs to 16 residues. V shed 0 bases, J shed 0 bases, and the junction held 5 bases outside the gene matches. Germline V gene lookup returns CDR1 MGHRA and CDR2 YSYEKL. DNA for the CDR3: TGCGCCAGCAGCCAAGAACATCGGGACTACTCCTACGAGCAGTACTTC. This translates into CASSQEHRDYSYEQYF.

V usage is TRBV4-1 and J usage is TRBJ1-4, with a possible D match to TRBD1 (6 bases). Trimming cost V 4 bases and J 5 bases, with 17 bases left between them. The CDR3 has 16 amino acids. Germline lookup yields CDR1 MGHRA and CDR2 YSYEKL. This CDR3 reads CASSLPPGDTNEKLFF. The CDR3 region has the DNA TGCGCCAGCAGCCTTCCCCCAGGGGATACGAATGAAAAACTGTTTTTT.

The chain is built from TRBV28 and TRBJ2-3; no clear D. CDR3 length: 14 amino acids. V lost 1 base to trimming and J lost 3 bases, with 8 bases between them. The V gene's germline CDR1 is MDHEN and CDR2 SYDVKM. CDR3 sequence reads: CASSLFMATDTQYF. The CDR3 bases are TGTGCCAGCAGTTTATTTATGGCGACAGATACGCAGTATTTT.

This clone was counted once. Other DNA sequences within the sample encode an identical CDR3. The rearrangement uses TRBV9 and TRBJ2-7; 13 bases are shared with TRBD2. The V gene end was trimmed by 0 bases and the J gene end by 4 bases; junction bases not matched to a gene: 4. Germline V gives CDR1 SGDLS, CDR2 YYNGEE. This CDR3 has 16 residues. The CDR3 spells CASSVGLAGGSYEQYF. The CDR3 nucleotides read TGTGCCAGCAGCGTAGGACTAGCGGGAGGATCGTACGAGCAGTACTTC.

This clone was seen only once. V usage is TRBV5-8 and J usage is TRBJ2-3; the D gene is possibly TRBD2 (6 bases). Germline V lookup: CDR1 SGHTS, CDR2 YDEGEE. V was cut by 4 bases and J by 2 bases, with 14 bases left in between. CDR3 length: 15 residues. CDR3 DNA: TGTGCCAGCAGCCTGGGACTTTCACTCACAGATACGCAGTATTTT. Its translation is CASSLGLSLTDTQYF.

This sequence joins TRBV7-2 and TRBJ2-5; 9 bases match TRBD2. Trimming removed 2 bases from V and 3 bases from J; junction bases left unmatched: 7. The CDR3 covers 16 residues. From germline, CDR1 is SGHTA and CDR2 FQGNSA. This CDR3 is CASSLPAGGLEETQYF. For the CDR3, the DNA is TGTGCCAGCAGCTTACCGGCGGGAGGGCTAGAAGAGACCCAGTACTTC.

V usage is TRBV28 and J usage is TRBJ2-1; tentatively, D is TRBD2 (5 bases). The CDR3 totals 14 residues. V lost 10 bases and J 0 bases, leaving 13 bases between the germline ends. Germline V lookup: CDR1 MDHEN, CDR2 SYDVKM. The CDR3 region is CATTVGVSYNEQFF. CDR3 coding DNA: TGTGCCACCACCGTCGGGGTCTCCTACAATGAGCAGTTCTTC.

Details on this clone: At the DNA level, this CDR3 is encoded by other sequences in the same sample as well. The chain has TRBV28 and TRBJ1-5, with D possibly being TRBD1 (6 bases). Trimming stripped 5 bases from V and 4 bases from J, with 9 bases between. CDR1 is MDHEN, CDR2 SYDVKM, per germline. The CDR3 contains 13 residues. CDR3 in amino acids: CASSPTGNQPQHF. Here the CDR3 DNA reads TGTGCCAGCAGTCCAACAGGGAATCAGCCCCAGCATTTT.

The V call is TRBV7-9, the J call TRBJ2-1; D tentatively reads TRBD1 or TRBD2 (6 bases each). V gave up 5 bases and J gave up 9 bases, with 8 bases separating them. The CDR3 length is 11 residues. Germline V gene lookup returns CDR1 SEHNR and CDR2 FQNEAQ (reference sequence). The chain's CDR3 is CASSGGGEQFF. In nucleotides, the CDR3 is TGTGCCAGCAGCGGAGGGGGTGAGCAGTTCTTC.

The rearrangement links TRBV27 to TRBJ1-5; TRBD1 matches 8 bases. Trimming removed 6 bases from V and 4 bases from J; junction bases left unmatched: 2. Germline CDR1 reads MNHEY; CDR2 reads SMNVEV (reference sequence). The CDR3 is 13 residues long. The CDR3 spells CASSWDRNQPQHF. The CDR3 bases are TGTGCCAGCAGCTGGGACAGGAATCAGCCCCAGCATTTT.

This chain joins TRBV29-1 and TRBJ2-1, with 9 bases that match TRBD2. The CDR3 spans 17 residues. The junction had 9 bases not matched to a gene; V was cut back by 0 bases and J by 3 bases. Germline V gene sequence: CDR1 SQVTM, CDR2 ANQGSEA. CDR3 region: CSVEDLTRTSVYNEQFF. As DNA, the CDR3 is TGCAGCGTTGAAGACCTAACGCGGACTAGCGTCTACAATGAGCAGTTCTTC.